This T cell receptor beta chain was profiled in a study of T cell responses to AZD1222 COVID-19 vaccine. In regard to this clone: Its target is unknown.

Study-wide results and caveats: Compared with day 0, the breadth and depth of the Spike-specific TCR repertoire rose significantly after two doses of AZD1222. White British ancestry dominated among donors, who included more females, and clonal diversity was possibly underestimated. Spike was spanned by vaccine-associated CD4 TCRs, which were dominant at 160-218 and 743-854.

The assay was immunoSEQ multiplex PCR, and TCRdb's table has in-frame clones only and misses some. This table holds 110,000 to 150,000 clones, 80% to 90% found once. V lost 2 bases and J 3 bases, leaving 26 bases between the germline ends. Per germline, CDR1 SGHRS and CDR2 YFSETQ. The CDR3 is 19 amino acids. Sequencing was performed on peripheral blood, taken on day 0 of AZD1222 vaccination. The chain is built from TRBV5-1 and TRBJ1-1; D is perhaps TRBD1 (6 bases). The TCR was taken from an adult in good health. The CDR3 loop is CASSFRSPGGLVDDTEAFF. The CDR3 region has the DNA TGCGCCAGCAGCTTTAGATCCCCCGGGGGCTTGGTTGATGACACTGAAGCTTTCTTT.